What follows are 5 T cell receptor beta chains derived from one specimen sequenced in a study of regulatory T cells in long-lasting Graves disease. The time point was: persistent/refractory GD, antithyroid drugs over 5 years with positive TRAb. With RNA extracted from PBMCs as input, the TCR library was made. HTBI primers from iRepertoire and Arm-PCR of CDR3 regions yielded the TCR beta libraries. TCRdb reprocessed the multiplex PCR reads via MiXCR and lists one record per CDR3 protein. The sample contains roughly 470,000 distinct CDR3 sequences, around 21% of which appear only once. The source material was peripheral blood mononuclear cells (PBMCs), sampled when the disease was refractory, from a patient treated with antithyroid drugs. Every receptor here comes from a female donor with Graves disease.

This chain connects TRBV19 to TRBJ2-2; a possible D gene is TRBD1 (6 bases). Per germline, CDR1 LNHDA and CDR2 SQIVND (reference sequence). Trimming took off 7 bases at V and 4 bases at J, with 13 bases between the two ends. CDR3 length: 14 amino acids. For the CDR3, the DNA is TGTGCCAGTACAGGGGCACCGGTCACCGGGGAGCTGTTTTTT. It encodes CASTGAPVTGELFF.

At least ten counts were recorded for this clonotype. The chain uses TRBV4-2 and TRBJ1-2; D unclear. From germline, CDR1 is LGHNA and CDR2 YNFKEQ. This CDR3 has 16 amino acids. Trimming shortened V by 0 bases and J by 3 bases, and 14 bases separated the two germline ends. For the CDR3, the DNA is TGTGCCAGCAGCCAAGATGGATACGGAGACCACTATGGCTACACCTTC. As protein: CASSQDGYGDHYGYTF.

The chain carries TRBV30 and TRBJ2-5; 9 nucleotides match TRBD2. Germline CDR1 is GTSNPN and CDR2 is SVGIG (reference sequence). The CDR3 covers 14 residues. Trimming removed 4 bases from V and 4 bases from J; junction bases left unmatched: 7. CDR3 residues: CAWTRGGGVETQYF. CDR3 nucleotides: TGTGCCTGGACCCGCGGGGGGGGAGTAGAGACCCAGTACTTC. The variable domain in full, completed from reference TRBV30 and TRBJ2-5, reads SQTIHQWPATLVQPVGSPLSLECTVEGTSNPNLYWYRQAAGRGLQLLFYSVGIGQISSEVPQNLSASRPQDRQFILSSKKLLLSDSGFYLCAWTRGGGVETQYFGPGTRLLVL.

This clonotype was recorded a few times. In DNA form, the CDR3 reads TGCGCCAGCAGCCAAGGACTTGACACCGGGGAGCTGTTTTTT. Its protein product is CASSQGLDTGELFF. V and J are TRBV4-1 and TRBJ2-2, with D uncertain. The CDR3 is 14 amino acids. V was cut by 1 base and J by 3 bases, with 6 bases left in between. Looked up from germline, CDR1 is MGHRA and CDR2 is YSYEKL.

Remarks on this clonotype: A clone one base away is much larger, so this may be a read error. The CDR3: CASSPGRAGETQYF. The DNA of the CDR3 is TGTGCCAGCAGCCCAGGCAGGGCAGGCGAGACCCAGTACTTC. The V and J genes are TRBV3-1 and TRBJ2-5, with a weak D call TRBD1 (5 bases). From germline, CDR1 is LGHDT and CDR2 YNNKEL (reference sequence). V lost 4 bases and J 5 bases, leaving 14 bases between the germline ends. This CDR3 is 14 amino acids long.